This T cell receptor beta chain emerged from a study of blood T cell repertoires in COVID-19. Overall study: COVID-19 samples collected from the United States, Italy and Spain covered acute and convalescent phases. T cells, B-cell-depleted T cells, or PBMCs provided the cDNA or gDNA that served as material.

Trimming cost V 1 base and J 1 base, with 5 bases left between them. This CDR3 contains 14 residues. Germline CDR1 LGHNA, CDR2 YNFKEQ. In the study's own analysis: Estimated nucleated cell counts came from reference gene primer amplification. The protocol was immunoSEQ multiplex PCR, while the TCRdb copy is restricted to in-frame clones and leaves out a portion. V, J and clone size reflect that table, while D and trimming were determined from the DNA. The repertoire consists of roughly 89,000 clones, with roughly 80% occurring once and the leading ten covering under 13%. The sequence was obtained from a woman in her 70s with acute or convalescent COVID-19. The sequenced sample consisted of peripheral blood. This chain connects TRBV4-2 to TRBJ1-3; D gene uncertain. As DNA, the CDR3 is TGTGCCAGCAGCCAAGTACAATCTGGAAACACCATATATTTT. It is translated as CASSQVQSGNTIYF.